These T cell receptor beta chains were read from a single sample in a study of response to subunit inactivated influenza vaccine. TCRdb ran MiXCR on the RT-PCR reads and lists one entry per CDR3 protein. The repertoire holds hundreds of thousands of distinct CDR3 sequences, with approximately 14% as singletons. This material consisted of PBMCs from blood, taken about 11 days after vaccination. The receptor set was obtained from a man aged 50 to 59 who received an inactivated influenza vaccine. Each CDR3 is given with its conserved first and last residue. Fields, in order: clone size, V gene, D gene, J gene, CDR3 protein, CDR3 DNA. The D gene is left open where the match is weak. Clone size is stated in some rows and not others, as once, few, many or a class when expanded.

few,TRBV7-9,-,TRBJ2-1,CASSTGRGIGDEQFF,TGTGCCAGCAGTACCGGACGGGGGATAGGGGATGAGCAGTTCTTC
-,TRBV7-2,-,TRBJ2-1,CASSSKRLNEQFF,TGTGCCAGCAGCTCTAAGCGGCTCAATGAGCAGTTCTTC
-,TRBV7-2,TRBD2,TRBJ2-2,CASSLALAGLTNTGELFF,TGTGCCAGCAGCTTAGCGCTAGCGGGACTAACTAACACCGGGGAGCTGTTTTTT
-,TRBV20-1,TRBD2,TRBJ2-5,CSARGLAGRGSETQYF,TGCAGTGCTAGAGGACTAGCGGGGCGAGGGTCGGAGACCCAGTACTTC
-,TRBV20-1,-,TRBJ1-2,CSAAGWGYTF,TGCAGTGCTGCGGGGTGGGGCTACACCTTC
many,TRBV20-1,TRBD2,TRBJ2-1,CSARVSGLQYNEQFF,TGCAGTGCTAGAGTGTCGGGACTACAGTACAATGAGCAGTTCTTC
-,TRBV6-1,TRBD1,TRBJ1-6,CASNRDSTNSPLHF,TGTGCCAGCAATCGGGACAGCACGAATTCACCCCTCCACTTT
-,TRBV20-1,TRBD2,TRBJ2-3,CSARGGGADTQYF,TGCAGTGCTAGGGGCGGGGGGGCAGATACGCAGTATTTT
-,TRBV25-1,TRBD1,TRBJ2-1,CASRNPGTGGNEQVF,TGTGCCAGCAGGAACCCAGGGACAGGGGGCAATGAGCAGGTCTTC
-,TRBV29-1,-,TRBJ2-7,CSGRVAYEQYF,TGCAGCGGTAGGGTGGCCTACGAGCAGTACTTC
-,TRBV9,TRBD2,TRBJ2-5,CASSGLAGVGTQYF,TGTGCCAGCAGCGGACTAGCGGGAGTCGGGACCCAGTACTTC
-,TRBV5-1,TRBD2,TRBJ2-3,CASSLESSGADTQYF,TGCGCCAGCAGCTTGGAGTCTAGCGGCGCAGATACGCAGTATTTT
-,TRBV25-1,-,TRBJ2-7,CASPDRDRTDQTYEQYF,TGTGCCAGCCCGGACCGGGATAGGACGGACCAGACCTACGAGCAGTACTTC
-,TRBV7-9,-,TRBJ2-1,CASSSRVTYNEQFF,TGTGCCAGCAGCTCCAGGGTTACCTACAATGAGCAGTTCTTC
few,TRBV10-3,TRBD1,TRBJ2-1,CAISEDRGQYNEQFF,TGTGCCATCAGTGAGGACAGGGGGCAATACAATGAGCAGTTCTTC
-,TRBV13,TRBD2,TRBJ2-3,CASRFSGSRFVGTDTQYF,TGTGCCAGCAGGTTTAGCGGGAGTAGATTCGTCGGCACAGATACGCAGTATTTT
once,TRBV7-2,-,TRBJ1-1,CTSSIDRNTEAFF,TGTACCAGCAGTATTGACAGGAACACTGAAGCTTTCTTT
-,TRBV20-1,-,TRBJ2-3,CSAPRAVNTDTQYF,TGCAGTGCCCCGAGGGCAGTAAACACAGATACGCAGTATTTT
-,TRBV29-1,TRBD1,TRBJ1-1,CSVQWRRQGTGLAEAFF,TGCAGCGTTCAATGGAGGCGACAGGGCACGGGTCTGGCTGAAGCTTTCTTT
-,TRBV30,-,TRBJ2-7,CAWSKDRGFYEQYF,TGTGCCTGGAGTAAAGACCGGGGGTTCTACGAGCAGTACTTC
-,TRBV9,-,TRBJ1-1,CASSVAGNTEAFF,TGTGCCAGCAGCGTAGCAGGGAACACTGAAGCTTTCTTT
-,TRBV10-3,TRBD1,TRBJ2-4,CAISESVGTGGLKNIQYF,TGTGCCATCAGTGAGTCGGTCGGGACAGGGGGCCTCAAAAACATTCAGTACTTC
many,TRBV7-2,TRBD2,TRBJ2-3,CASRRTGGIDTQYF,TGTGCCAGCAGGAGGACCGGGGGGATAGATACGCAGTATTTT
few,TRBV4-3,-,TRBJ2-3,CASSQDRTVFITDTQYF,TGCGCCAGCAGCCAAGACCGGACAGTTTTCATTACAGATACGCAGTATTTT
few,TRBV29-1,-,TRBJ2-1,CSVDRTPTNEQFF,TGCAGCGTTGACAGAACACCTACCAATGAGCAGTTCTTC
-,TRBV20-1,TRBD2,TRBJ2-5,CSARAGLAGISPGETQYF,TGCAGTGCTAGAGCCGGACTAGCGGGGATTTCCCCGGGTGAGACCCAGTACTTC
few,TRBV5-1,-,TRBJ2-5,CASSLGPRQETQYF,TGCGCCAGCAGCTTGGGGCCGCGCCAAGAGACCCAGTACTTC
-,TRBV4-3,TRBD1,TRBJ2-7,CASSQGWDRDSYEQYF,TGCGCCAGCAGCCAAGGGTGGGACAGGGATTCCTACGAGCAGTACTTC
-,TRBV10-3,TRBD1,TRBJ2-7,CAIRDPVGTGISYEQYF,TGTGCCATCAGAGACCCGGTGGGGACAGGGATATCCTACGAGCAGTACTTC
few,TRBV29-1,TRBD1,TRBJ1-1,CSAGQGVGTEAFF,TGCAGCGCGGGACAGGGAGTGGGCACTGAAGCTTTCTTT
few,TRBV12-3/TRBV12-4,-,TRBJ1-2,CASSLALGLKGGGYTF,TGTGCCAGCAGTTTAGCCTTGGGACTCAAGGGAGGTGGCTACACCTTC
few,TRBV6-5,-,TRBJ1-1,CASSYLPGGTEAFF,TGTGCCAGCAGTTACTTGCCGGGGGGGACTGAAGCTTTCTTT
-,TRBV29-1,TRBD2,TRBJ2-7,CSVEETGGYEQYF,TGCAGCGTTGAAGAGACGGGGGGCTACGAGCAGTACTTC
-,TRBV7-3,-,TRBJ2-1,CASSMRGGNEQFF,TGTGCCAGCAGCATGAGGGGGGGCAATGAGCAGTTCTTC
many,TRBV20-1,TRBD2,TRBJ2-2,CSASGTSASNTGELFF,TGCAGTGCCTCCGGTACTAGCGCCTCGAACACCGGGGAGCTGTTTTTT
-,TRBV6-5,-,TRBJ2-7,CASSYSSRGAYEQYF,TGTGCCAGCAGTTACTCGTCCCGGGGAGCCTACGAGCAGTACTTC
-,TRBV5-1,-,TRBJ2-5,CASSFGSMVETQYF,TGCGCCAGCAGCTTCGGCTCGATGGTAGAGACCCAGTACTTC
few,TRBV20-1,-,TRBJ2-3,CSASSPGHTDTQYF,TGCAGTGCTAGTAGCCCGGGGCACACAGATACGCAGTATTTT
-,TRBV20-1,-,TRBJ2-7,CSAGPKGGAFEQYF,TGCAGTGCAGGCCCCAAGGGTGGGGCCTTCGAGCAGTACTTC
-,TRBV20-1,-,TRBJ2-1,CSASSSAYNEQFF,TGCAGTGCTAGTAGTTCTGCCTACAATGAGCAGTTCTTC
many,TRBV4-2,-,TRBJ1-2,CASSQVQQAASNYGYTF,TGTGCCAGCAGCCAAGTTCAGCAGGCGGCTTCTAACTATGGCTACACCTTC
-,TRBV20-1,-,TRBJ1-5,CSARRSGQLNQPQHF,TGCAGTGCTAGAAGAAGTGGACAGCTCAATCAGCCCCAGCATTTT
-,TRBV11-2,-,TRBJ2-5,CASSLLWGQETQYF,TGTGCCAGCAGCTTACTTTGGGGTCAAGAGACCCAGTACTTC
few,TRBV10-3,TRBD2,TRBJ2-1,CAISEVLAGERNEQFF,TGTGCCATCAGTGAAGTCCTAGCGGGCGAAAGGAATGAGCAGTTCTTC
-,TRBV28,TRBD1,TRBJ1-5,CASSQIQGAYQPQHF,TGTGCCAGCAGTCAAATACAGGGGGCGTATCAGCCCCAGCATTTT
few,TRBV10-3,-,TRBJ2-5,CAISPGSSSQETQYF,TGTGCCATCAGCCCCGGGAGTTCTTCCCAAGAGACCCAGTACTTC
many,TRBV7-2,TRBD1,TRBJ2-7,CASSSTPGQSYEQYF,TGTGCCAGCAGCTCGACCCCGGGACAGTCCTACGAGCAGTACTTC
few,TRBV9,TRBD2,TRBJ2-5,CASSEGTTLRETQYF,TGTGCCAGCAGCGAAGGGACTACTCTTCGAGAGACCCAGTACTTC
-,TRBV25-1,-,TRBJ2-3,CASLPINTDTQYF,TGTGCCAGCCTCCCGATAAATACAGATACGCAGTATTTT
few,TRBV28,TRBD2,TRBJ2-3,CASSSELAGGLIDTQYF,TGTGCCAGCAGTTCCGAACTAGCGGGGGGGCTGATAGATACGCAGTATTTT
few,TRBV14,TRBD2,TRBJ2-1,CASSQVSGLAGIDEQFF,TGTGCCAGCAGCCAAGTTTCCGGGCTAGCGGGAATCGATGAGCAGTTCTTC
-,TRBV24-1,TRBD1,TRBJ2-1,CATSDLALGQGLENEQFF,TGTGCCACCAGTGACCTTGCCCTGGGACAGGGGTTAGAGAATGAGCAGTTCTTC
few,TRBV7-2,-,TRBJ1-5,CASSLAFNQPQHF,TGTGCCAGCAGCTTAGCCTTCAATCAGCCCCAGCATTTT
-,TRBV27,-,TRBJ2-1,CASSFAQGNEQFF,TGTGCCAGCAGTTTCGCTCAGGGCAATGAGCAGTTCTTC
-,TRBV7-2,-,TRBJ2-7,CASSRTLQREQYF,TGTGCCAGCAGCCGCACACTACAAAGGGAGCAGTACTTC
-,TRBV14,-,TRBJ2-7,CASSPPLGSGDNYYEQYF,TGTGCCAGCAGCCCGCCCCTGGGAAGTGGGGACAATTACTACGAGCAGTACTTC
-,TRBV28,TRBD1,TRBJ2-2,CASSFQQGAARSGELFF,TGTGCCAGCAGTTTCCAACAGGGGGCTGCTAGATCCGGGGAGCTGTTTTTT
many,TRBV24-1,-,TRBJ2-2,CATSDFGGMGNTGELFF,TGTGCCACCAGTGATTTTGGCGGGATGGGGAACACCGGGGAGCTGTTTTTT